One T cell receptor (beta chain) is described in this entry. This clonotype was seen repeatedly, ten times or more. What antigen it recognizes has not been identified. No base quality values were provided; no much bigger clone lies one nucleotide off. The time point label of this sample denotes: longitudinal time-point 2. For unsorted PBMC libraries, 2 million PBMCs were used after storage in RNAlater at -80 degrees C until RNA extraction. Multiple sclerosis patients were enrolled in a US clinical protocol evaluating disease progression by magnetic resonance imaging. Peripheral blood was subjected to Ficoll-Hypaque density gradient centrifugation to isolate PBMCs, which were then cryopreserved in liquid nitrogen. The CDR3, cysteine through phenylalanine, is 14 amino acids long. Left in the record is the CDR3 DNA by itself, 42 bases read in frame from the first base. The germline V gene sets CDR1 to MNHEY and CDR2 to SVGAGI. V gives up 11 bases and J gives up 5 bases, and the segment between their germline ends measures 21 bases.

To synthesize cDNA, template-switch 5'RACE was performed with a primer carrying a 10-nucleotide random unique molecular identifier so that each TCR transcript was tagged. Every sequencing run covered 15-18 subjects and yielded more than 160 million TCR-beta sequences. Total RNA was extracted with the RNeasy kit. The KAPA Real-time Library Amplification kit was used to amplify TCR-beta VDJ regions with primers targeting the TCR constant region and the 5'RACE anchor. Sample indexes and Illumina adaptors were added in a first PCR, and a second PCR then increased library yield. The roughly 650 bp TCR product was size-selected on a 2% E-gel SizeSelection system after Ampure bead purification. Before pooling, library quality was checked on a Bioanalyzer, concentration was measured with Qubit, and libraries were quantified with the Kapa Library Quantification kit. Libraries were sequenced paired-end 2 x 150 bp on an Illumina HiSeq 2500. To increase sequence diversity, about 23-30% phiX was spiked into each library pool. Regarding the original processing steps: The UMI-based MiGEC pipeline processed quality-filtered reads and removed over 85% of raw TCR sequences during error correction. VDJ genes were aligned to IMGT germline references, and each clonotype was defined by a unique CDR3 amino acid sequence together with V-J genes. Clonal expansion, Shannon diversity and CDR3 relatedness (CalcPairwiseDistances, ClusterSamples) were evaluated with VDJtools, and phylogenetic trees were built with CLCbio workbench. A clone was classed as expanded if it had 8 or more unique UMIs, a cutoff based on coefficient-of-variation modelling across technical triplicates. The public reads were run again by TCRdb, first through fastp at Q25 and then through MiXCR, and only productive beta chains were kept. Each entry merges the rows of one CDR3 protein and shows their most common DNA and genes. The V and J calls here are based on TCRdb, not the publication. In this sample the table shows about 80,000 distinct CDR3 sequences, 5% to 6% of which occur a single time. Roughly 8.6% of the sample belongs to the ten largest clones.

The data derive from a study of neurological immune-mediated disorders (dated by TCRdb to about 2019). Looking at the study overall: Among the roughly 34 multiple sclerosis patients, relapsing-remitting MS was present in about 31 and secondary progressive MS was present in 3. Peripheral blood TCR-beta repertoires from HTLV-I-associated myelopathy (HAM/TSP) patients, multiple sclerosis patients and healthy controls were compared by UMI-based sequencing. Longitudinal HAM/TSP and healthy donors were sampled at 3 time-points each (about 3-40 month intervals). Alongside PBMC samples, the set of some 100 TCR-beta libraries contained longitudinal samples, technical triplicates, and paired CD4+ and CD8+ T-cell subsets that had been sorted. The cohort comprised 68 subjects: roughly 15 HAM/TSP patients, 35 or so multiple sclerosis patients and around 20 healthy controls. General study outcomes and caveats: In phylogenetic analysis, the repertoires of 18 of 34 MS patients grouped into a cluster of related CDR3 sequences, which suggests a possible signature at the repertoire level. TCR clonal expansion was highest in HAM/TSP patients and lowest in MS patients, with MS patients falling below even healthy controls. No identical CDR3 amino acid sequences were found to be shared among expanded clones across subjects, suggesting that TCR-beta repertoires were private in all groups. No association of the MS cluster with clinical or MRI features was observed, and the need for larger cohorts was stated by the authors.

The sequenced sample was PBMCs. The sequence was obtained from a woman aged 55-69 years with multiple sclerosis. Here the chain combines TRBV6-5 and TRBJ2-5, and TRBD1 may be the D gene, going by 6 matching bases. The CDR3 corresponds to CAAGGDIRRETQYF. The nucleotide sequence reads TGTGCCGCGGGTGGGGACATTCGCCGGGAGACCCAGTACTTC.